This passage covers 28 T cell receptor beta chains from one sample sequenced in a study of T cell clonality in common variable immunodeficiency. Measured with immunoSEQ multiplex PCR; TCRdb has only the in-frame clones, and not every one. The sample was found to contain over 20,000 clones, and every one recurs. Overall study findings and caveats: Fewer deletions and N-nucleotide insertions were reportedly seen in common variable immunodeficiency TCR beta sequences.

Antigen specificity for these receptors is unknown. Specimen: peripheral blood mononuclear cells. The receptors derive from a human donor with common variable immunodeficiency.

This clone was found a few times. The read ends 3 residues early relative to the CDR3; the germline J gene fills the gap. J is TRBJ2-5 and V is TRBV11-3, with D tentatively TRBD2 (6 bases). CDR3 length equals 15 residues. Germline lookup yields CDR1 SGHNT and CDR2 YENEEA. Trimming removed 3 bases at V and 6 bases at J, with 17 bases between. The CDR3 DNA, read in part, is TGTGCCAGCAGCTTGGGGCGATCCGGGGGAAAGACC. Protein product: CASSLGRSGGKT. The CDR3 as a whole reads CASSLGRSGGKTQYF.

This clone was recorded a few times. The CDR3 end falls 3 residues outside the read, so it is completed with the germline J gene. The J gene is TRBJ1-1, the V gene TRBV2; D is possibly TRBD1 (5 bases). This CDR3 spans 12 amino acids. The germline V gene encodes CDR1 SNHLY and CDR2 FYNNEI. V lost 2 bases, J lost 4 bases, and 5 bases lay in between. The CDR3 bases that were read are TGTGCCAGCAGTGAAAGGGGCACTGAA. It specifies CASSERGTE. The full CDR3 protein reads CASSERGTEAFF.

This clone was seen a handful of times. The CDR3 end is not reached by the read, which stops 3 residues before it; the germline J gene fills it in. This chain connects TRBV18 to TRBJ2-1; TRBD2 aligns across 8 bases. Germline CDR1 and CDR2: KGHSH and LQKENI. There are 16 residues in the CDR3. Trimming cost V 2 bases and J 2 bases; bases outside gene matches: 5. This chain's CDR3 is CASSPVAGPPYNEQFF. The sequenced CDR3 bases are TGTGCCAGCTCACCAGTAGCGGGACCCCCCTACAATGAG. Together with reference TRBV18 and TRBJ2-1, the CDR3 gives the full variable domain: NAGVMQNPRHLVRRRGQEARLRCSPMKGHSHVYWYRQLPEEGLKFMVYLQKENIIDESGMPKERFSAEFPKEGPSILRIQQVVRGDSAAYFCASSPVAGPPYNEQFFGPGTRLTVL.

This clone was counted many times. With the read ending 3 residues before the CDR3 end, the germline J gene is used to fill in that end. The genes are TRBV18 and TRBJ1-2; D remains ambiguous. V lost 2 bases and J 4 bases, leaving 5 bases between the germline ends. CDR1 and CDR2 (germline): KGHSH, LQKENI. CDR3 length: 12 amino acids. CDR3 protein: CASSPSGYGYTF. The CDR3 DNA, read in part, is TGTGCCAGCTCACCATCAGGCTATGGC.

This clone is medium-sized by share. The read ends 3 residues early relative to the CDR3; the germline J gene fills the gap. The chain combines TRBV3-1 (or the pseudogene TRBV3-2) with TRBJ2-5, with a tentative D call TRBD1 (5 bases). The CDR3 length is 13 residues. With 2 bases removed from V and 5 bases from J, the gap between germline ends came to 9 bases. CDR1 LGHDT and CDR2 YNNKEL come from the germline V gene (reference sequence). CDR3 in amino acids: CASSQQGSETQYF. Partial CDR3 DNA: TGTGCCAGCAGCCAACAGGGTTCGGAGACC.

This clone appeared many times. Read data end 3 residues before the CDR3 end; the end is taken from the germline J gene. The chain joins TRBV27 to TRBJ2-7; possible D gene TRBD1, 6 bases. V was trimmed by 3 bases and J by 0 bases, leaving 9 bases between them. Looked up from germline, CDR1 is MNHEY and CDR2 is SMNVEV (reference sequence). CDR3 length: 14 residues. The CDR3 bases that were read are TGTGCCAGCAGTTTCGGGACAAACTCCTACGAG. Translation gives CASSFGTNSYE. The whole CDR3 sequence is CASSFGTNSYEQYF.

Details on this clone: The read gets to within 3 residues of the CDR3 end, and the germline J gene fills in the rest. This chain joins TRBV2 and TRBJ2-7; TRBD2 matches at 7 bases. Trimming at V came to 8 bases and at J to 3 bases, leaving 4 bases not matched to a gene. CDR3 length: 12 residues. CDR1 is SNHLY, CDR2 FYNNEI, per germline. The sequenced CDR3 bases are TGTGCCAGCTCTAGCGGTATCTACGAG. Protein sequence: CASSSGIYE. The whole CDR3 is CASSSGIYEQYF. The full variable domain, its missing parts supplied by reference TRBV2 and TRBJ2-7, is EPEVTQTPSHQVTQMGQEVILRCVPISNHLYFYWYRQILGQKVEFLVSFYNNEISEKSEIFDDQFSVERPDGSNFTLKIRSTKLEDSAMYFCASSSGIYEQYFGPGTRLTVT.

The table lists this clone with many counts. Read sequence stops 3 residues before the CDR3 end, and the germline J gene provides the missing end. The chain employs TRBV7-8 and TRBJ1-2, with TRBD1 identical over 12 bases. Germline CDR1 SGHVS, CDR2 FQNEAQ. The CDR3 is 16 amino acids. Incomplete CDR3 DNA: TGTGCCAGCAGCTTAGCGCAGGGGACAGGGGGCAAGGGC. Translating it yields CASSLAQGTGGKG. The CDR3, in full, reads CASSLAQGTGGKGYTF.

The sample holds many counts of this clone. CDR3 DNA, as far as it was read: TGTGCCAGCAGCCAAGGCCCTACTCGGGATGAG. Amino acid sequence: CASSQGPTRDE. The CDR3 in full is CASSQGPTRDEQFF. V is TRBV4-2 and J is TRBJ2-1; the D is unclear. The read ends 3 residues before the CDR3 terminus; that terminus is restored from the germline J gene. Trimming removed 1 base from V and 8 bases from J, with 12 bases in between. The CDR3 runs to 14 residues. Germline CDR1 and CDR2: LGHNA and YNFKEQ.

A note on this clone: The read falls 3 residues short of the CDR3 end, and the missing part is taken from the germline J gene. The same CDR3 is also encoded by other DNA sequences in this sample. This sequence joins TRBV18 and TRBJ1-1; TRBD1 matches 7 bases. The CDR3 consists of 14 residues. Germline values: CDR1 KGHSH, CDR2 LQKENI. Trimming took 3 bases from V and 4 from J; bases not matched to a gene: 5. This chain's CDR3 is CASSPMAGGTEAFF. The sequenced part of the CDR3 DNA is TGTGCCAGCTCACCGATGGCAGGGGGCACTGAA.

By proportion, this clone is medium-sized. The read halts 3 residues ahead of the CDR3 end, with the missing end drawn from the germline J gene. This same CDR3 is encoded by further DNA sequences in the sample. The chain couples TRBV20-1 to TRBJ2-3, with TRBD2 matching over 10 bases. J was trimmed by 4 bases and V by 5 bases; bases with no gene match: 3. CDR3 length equals 13 residues. The germline CDR1 and CDR2 sequences are DFQATT and SNEGSKA (reference sequence). CDR3 amino acids: CSAPLAGADTQYF. The part of the CDR3 DNA that was read is TGCAGTGCTCCGCTAGCGGGAGCAGATACG.

This clone has more than one count but fewer than ten. From the germline J gene comes the end of the CDR3, since the read stops 3 residues before it. The rearrangement joins TRBV5-1 to TRBJ2-7, with no clear D. V was trimmed by 2 bases and J by 0 bases, leaving 12 bases between them. The germline V gene has CDR1 SGHRS and CDR2 YFSETQ. CDR3 length: 15 amino acids. The sequenced part of the CDR3 DNA is TGCGCCAGCAGCTTAGAAAGCCGCGGCTCCTACGAG. Its protein product is CASSLESRGSYE. The entire CDR3 sequence reads CASSLESRGSYEQYF.

This clone was seen a few times. The CDR3 is cut off 3 residues early in the read; its end comes from the germline J gene. This rearrangement joins TRBV6-2 or TRBV6-3 to TRBJ2-1; D gene ambiguous. Trimming left V 2 bases short and J 1 base short, with 9 bases between. Germline lookup yields CDR1 MNHEY and CDR2 SVGEGT. The CDR3 runs 15 residues. The CDR3 bases that were read are TGTGCCAGCAGTTACCAAGCGCGATCCTACAATGAG. It codes for CASSYQARSYNE. The complete CDR3 reads CASSYQARSYNEQFF.

This clone was detected many times. The CDR3 goes on 3 residues after the read ends, and that part is filled in from the germline J gene. The rearrangement links TRBV7-3 to TRBJ2-6; 8 bases agree with TRBD1. V shed 1 base and J 0 bases; nucleotides not matched to a gene: 5. The CDR3 covers 18 residues. Germline V gives CDR1 SGHTA, CDR2 FQGTGA. The covered CDR3 bases are TGTGCCAGCAGCTTAAACATTGGGACAGGCTCTGGGGCCAACGTC. Its translation is CASSLNIGTGSGANV. The full CDR3 is CASSLNIGTGSGANVLTF.

A word on this clone: The CDR3 end falls 3 residues outside the read, so it is completed with the germline J gene. This chain connects TRBV18 to TRBJ1-6; the match to TRBD1 covers 12 bases. Germline CDR1 KGHSH, CDR2 LQKENI. With V trimmed by 3 bases and J by 7 bases, 1 base remained unmatched. The CDR3 has 15 residues. The CDR3 sequence is CASSPGTGGNSPLHF. The CDR3 DNA, read in part, is TGTGCCAGCTCACCCGGGACAGGGGGCAATTCACCC.

This clone was detected many times. The DNA ends 3 residues before the CDR3 does, and the rest of the CDR3 is filled in from the germline J gene. This chain links TRBV4-2 with TRBJ2-7; D uncertain. Trimming stripped 0 bases from V and 5 bases from J, with 11 bases between. From germline, CDR1 is LGHNA and CDR2 YNFKEQ. The CDR3 contains 14 residues. CDR3 region: CASSQEANPNEQYF. CDR3 bases read: TGTGCCAGCAGCCAAGAAGCCAATCCCAACGAG.

By share, this clone counts as medium-sized. The observed sequence ends 3 residues before the CDR3 terminus, with the missing tail filled in from the germline J gene. The chain has TRBV20-1 and TRBJ1-6, with TRBD1 identical over 9 bases. Trimming cost V 7 bases and J 2 bases; bases outside gene matches: 9. Germline values: CDR1 DFQATT, CDR2 SNEGSKA (reference sequence). The CDR3 covers 16 residues. The covered CDR3 bases are TGCAGTGTGAGGGCGGGACAGGGTACCTATAATTCACCC. This codes for CSVRAGQGTYNSP. Given in full, the CDR3 is CSVRAGQGTYNSPLHF.

Comments on this clone: The read gets to within 3 residues of the CDR3 end, and the germline J gene fills in the rest. The chain uses TRBV2 and TRBJ1-6; D gene uncertain. Trimming took 4 bases from V and 10 from J, leaving 8 bases between them. The CDR3 is 12 amino acids. CDR1 and CDR2 (germline): SNHLY, FYNNEI. CDR3 in amino acids: CASSATGSPLHF. Incomplete CDR3 DNA: TGTGCCAGCAGTGCTACCGGGTCACCC. The full variable domain, rest sourced from reference TRBV2 and TRBJ1-6, is EPEVTQTPSHQVTQMGQEVILRCVPISNHLYFYWYRQILGQKVEFLVSFYNNEISEKSEIFDDQFSVERPDGSNFTLKIRSTKLEDSAMYFCASSATGSPLHFGNGTRLTVT.

Many counts were recorded for this clone. The read terminates 3 residues ahead of where the CDR3 ends, so the germline J gene completes it. The chain has TRBV5-1 and TRBJ2-3, with no clear D. This CDR3 is 12 amino acids long. Germline CDR1 is SGHRS and CDR2 is YFSETQ. Trimming pared 0 bases from V and 6 bases from J, leaving 5 bases between. The sequenced CDR3 bases are TGCGCCAGCAGCTTGGTCGGGGATACG. It codes for CASSLVGDT. The entire CDR3 is CASSLVGDTQYF.

The sequenced CDR3 bases are TGTGCCAGTAGTCCTCAGGGGGCGTGGGAGACC. It codes for CASSPQGAWET. The entire CDR3 sequence reads CASSPQGAWETQYF. The chain employs TRBV19 and TRBJ2-5, with TRBD1 matching over 8 bases. The missing CDR3 end, 3 residues past where the read stops, is filled in from the germline J gene. Losses at the gene ends were 5 bases for V and 5 bases for J; bases not matched to a gene: 7. CDR1 LNHDA and CDR2 SQIVND come from the germline V gene (reference sequence). The CDR3 is 14 residues long.

Many counts were recorded for this clone. The CDR3 end falls 3 residues outside the read, so it is completed with the germline J gene. The rearrangement uses TRBV19 and TRBJ1-1, with TRBD1 matching 7 bases. The V and J ends lost 7 bases and 5 bases, in that order; junction bases with no gene match: 7. Germline CDR1 is LNHDA and CDR2 is SQIVND (reference sequence). The CDR3 has 13 residues. The CDR3 region is CASKLQGVTEAFF. CDR3 DNA (partial): TGTGCCAGTAAGCTCCAGGGGGTGACTGAA.

As for this clone: Read coverage stops 3 residues before the CDR3 terminus; the germline J gene supplies the remainder. This chain uses TRBV19 with TRBJ1-1, with D possibly TRBD1 on 5 matching bases. This CDR3 contains 13 residues. Germline CDR1 LNHDA, CDR2 SQIVND (reference sequence). Trimming stripped 6 bases from V and 3 bases from J, with 11 bases between. CDR3 in amino acids: CASRVRGYTEAFF. CDR3 bases read: TGTGCCAGTAGGGTAAGGGGATACACTGAA.

This clone has a handful of counts. The sequenced fragment ends 3 residues before the CDR3 boundary, so the rest is inferred from the germline J gene. V usage is TRBV19 and J usage is TRBJ2-5; 7 nucleotides match TRBD2. The CDR3 has 14 amino acids. Trimming cost V 6 bases and J 5 bases; bases outside gene matches: 9. Germline loops: CDR1 LNHDA, CDR2 SQIVND (reference sequence). The DNA read from the CDR3 is TGTGCCAGTAGCAACCACGGGGGGAGGGAGACC. Protein product: CASSNHGGRET. The whole CDR3 protein reads CASSNHGGRETQYF.

This clone appeared many times. The read terminates 3 residues before the CDR3 end, so the remaining end is supplied by the germline J gene. The chain recombines TRBV18 with TRBJ2-1, with TRBD1 matching over 7 bases. The CDR3 sequence is 13 residues long. V was pared by 6 bases and J by 9 bases, with 8 bases of the junction left unmatched. Germline CDR1 reads KGHSH; CDR2 reads LQKENI. The CDR3 here is CASSQGQDIEQFF. The CDR3 bases that were read are TGTGCCAGCTCCCAAGGACAGGACATTGAG.

By share, this clone ranks as medium-sized. Coverage ceases 3 residues before the CDR3 finishes, and the germline J gene fills in the end. V gene TRBV29-1 combines with J gene TRBJ1-4; D not resolved. Trimming removed 5 bases at V and 7 bases at J, with 11 bases between. The length of the CDR3 is 12 residues. The germline CDR1 and CDR2 sequences are SQVTM and ANQGSEA. The CDR3 sequence: CSVRRVGEKLFF. The DNA read from the CDR3 is TGCAGCGTTCGGAGGGTAGGTGAAAAA.

This clone appeared many times. The read falls 3 residues short of the CDR3 end, and the missing part is taken from the germline J gene. The chain joins TRBV2 to TRBJ1-1; possible D gene TRBD1, 6 bases. Germline-derived CDR1 and CDR2 are SNHLY and FYNNEI. V was pared by 4 bases and J by 4 bases, with 7 bases between. The CDR3 has 12 residues. The CDR3 reads CASSAQGTEAFF. CDR3 bases read: TGTGCCAGCAGTGCACAGGGCACTGAA.

At least ten counts were recorded for this clone. The CDR3 end is not reached by the read, which stops 3 residues before it; the germline J gene fills it in. This chain uses TRBV18 with TRBJ2-1, with TRBD2 as a possible D gene (6 bases). Trimming stripped 3 bases from V and 2 bases from J, with 11 bases between. The CDR3 sequence is 15 residues long. Germline assignment: CDR1 KGHSH and CDR2 LQKENI. This CDR3 reads CASSPGRGTYNEQFF. CDR3 DNA (partial): TGTGCCAGCTCACCTGGGCGGGGAACCTACAATGAG.

CDR3 amino acids: CASSLVGTGAYEQYF. The CDR3 bases that were read are TGCGCCAGCAGCTTGGTAGGGACTGGTGCCTACGAG. The chain recombines TRBV5-1 with TRBJ2-7; possible D gene TRBD2, 6 bases. From the germline J gene comes the end of the CDR3, since the read stops 3 residues before it. Trimming removed 0 bases from V and 2 bases from J, with 12 bases in between. The germline V gene encodes CDR1 SGHRS and CDR2 YFSETQ. This CDR3 is built from 15 residues.